Listed below are T cell receptor beta chains from one sample, sequenced in a study of OX40 agonist ivuxolimab in advanced cancers. Assay: immunoSEQ multiplex PCR; the TCRdb copy retains only in-frame clones and omits some. The data hold about 50,000 clones, with about nine tenths observed a single time. Specimen: CD4+ or CD8+ T cells sorted from blood, collected in a trial of the OX40 agonist ivuxolimab. All receptors derive from an adult with an advanced solid tumor such as melanoma, head and neck, liver or kidney cancer. The conserved cysteine and the conserved F or W are not part of the CDR3 here. The size entry is marked missing in some rows and otherwise reads once, few, many or a size class.

v_call | clone_size | cdr3_aa
TRBV27 | NA | ASSSGTSGSNEQF
TRBV7-9 | NA | ATHTVSSYEQY
TRBV23-1 | NA | ASSLEFHTNTEAF
TRBV7-2 | NA | ASSLGAGERF
TRBV6-5 | NA | ASSYLTGGTGELF
TRBV29-1 | NA | SVVGGSSTDTQY
TRBV9 | NA | ASSVGLGDWDEQF
TRBV19 | NA | ASSVTGLGQPQH
TRBV5-4 | NA | ASRPGQGAGYGYT
TRBV19 | NA | ASSILGASYNEQF
TRBV7-9 | NA | ASSPLDTNTGELF
TRBV4-3 | NA | ASSQEKLTDTQY
TRBV7-9 | NA | ASSPNGRAEAF
TRBV29-1 | NA | SAARGYGYT
TRBV28 | once | ASSFFTSAPHSVQY
TRBV5-5 | NA | ASSLIHEKLF
TRBV7-3 | NA | ASSLVSGSEQY
TRBV7-9 | NA | ASTPGREVAEAF
TRBV6-5 | NA | ASSYSTGNQPQH
TRBV27 | NA | ASKSGQGTEAF
TRBV2 | NA | ASSDSLGTF
TRBV28 | NA | ASSARQGGNQPQH
TRBV28 | NA | ASSLLGDRGSLDTEAF
TRBV28 | once | ASSFLGRGDKLF